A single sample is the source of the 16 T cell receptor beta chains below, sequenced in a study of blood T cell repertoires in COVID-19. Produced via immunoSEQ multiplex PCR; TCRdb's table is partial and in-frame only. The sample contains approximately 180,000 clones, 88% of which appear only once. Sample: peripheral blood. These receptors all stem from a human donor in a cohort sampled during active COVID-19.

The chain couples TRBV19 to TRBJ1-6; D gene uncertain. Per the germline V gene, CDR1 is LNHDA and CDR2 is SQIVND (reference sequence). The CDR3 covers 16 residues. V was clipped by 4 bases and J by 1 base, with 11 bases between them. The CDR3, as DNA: TGTGCCAGTAGTAGGACGGCGGGGTCCTATAATTCACCCCTCCACTTT. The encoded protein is CASSRTAGSYNSPLHF.

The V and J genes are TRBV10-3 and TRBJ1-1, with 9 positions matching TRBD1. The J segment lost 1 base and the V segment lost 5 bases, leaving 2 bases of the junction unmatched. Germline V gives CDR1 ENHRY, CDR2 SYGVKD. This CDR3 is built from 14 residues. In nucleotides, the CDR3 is TGTGCCATCAGTCGACAGGGGGAGAACACTGAAGCTTTCTTT. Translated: CAISRQGENTEAFF.

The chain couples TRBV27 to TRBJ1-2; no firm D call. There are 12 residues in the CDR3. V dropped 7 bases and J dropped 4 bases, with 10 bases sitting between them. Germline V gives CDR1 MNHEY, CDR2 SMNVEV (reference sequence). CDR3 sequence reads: CASTLGGYGYTF. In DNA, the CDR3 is TGTGCCAGCACCCTAGGCGGCTATGGCTACACCTTC.

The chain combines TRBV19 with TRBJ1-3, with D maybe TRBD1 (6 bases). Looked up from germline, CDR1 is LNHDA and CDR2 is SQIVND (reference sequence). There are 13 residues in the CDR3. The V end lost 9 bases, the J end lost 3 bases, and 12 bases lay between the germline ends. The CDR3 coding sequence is TGTGCCAGCGAACAGGGCGTTGGAAACACCATATATTTT. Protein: CASEQGVGNTIYF.

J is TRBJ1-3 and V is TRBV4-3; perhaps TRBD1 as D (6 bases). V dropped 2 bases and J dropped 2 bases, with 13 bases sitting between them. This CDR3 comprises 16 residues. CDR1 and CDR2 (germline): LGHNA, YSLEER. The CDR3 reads CASSQNPTGPGNTIYF. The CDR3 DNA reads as TGCGCCAGCAGCCAAAACCCTACAGGGCCTGGAAACACCATATATTTT.

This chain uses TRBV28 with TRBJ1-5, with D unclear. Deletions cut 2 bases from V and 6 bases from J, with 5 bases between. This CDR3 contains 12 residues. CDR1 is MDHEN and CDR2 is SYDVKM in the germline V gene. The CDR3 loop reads CASSLNSQPQHF. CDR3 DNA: TGTGCCAGCAGTTTAAACAGTCAGCCCCAGCATTTT.

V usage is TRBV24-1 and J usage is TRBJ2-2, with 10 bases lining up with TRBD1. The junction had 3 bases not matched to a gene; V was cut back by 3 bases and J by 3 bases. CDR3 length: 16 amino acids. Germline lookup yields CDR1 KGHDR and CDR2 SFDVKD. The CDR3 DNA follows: TGTGCCACCAGTGATCGCGGGACAGGGGACACCGGGGAGCTGTTTTTT. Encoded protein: CATSDRGTGDTGELFF.

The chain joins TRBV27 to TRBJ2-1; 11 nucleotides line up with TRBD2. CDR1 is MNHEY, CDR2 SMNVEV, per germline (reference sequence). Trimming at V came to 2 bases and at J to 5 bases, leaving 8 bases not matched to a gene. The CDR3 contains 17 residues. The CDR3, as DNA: TGTGCCAGCAGTTTACAGCGCGGTAGCGGGAGGGACAATGAGCAGTTCTTC. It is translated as CASSLQRGSGRDNEQFF.

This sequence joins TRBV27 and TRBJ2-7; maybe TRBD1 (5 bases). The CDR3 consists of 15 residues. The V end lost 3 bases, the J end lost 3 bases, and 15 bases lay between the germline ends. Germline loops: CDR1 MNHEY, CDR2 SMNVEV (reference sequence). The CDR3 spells CASSLGRGKGYEQYF. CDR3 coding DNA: TGTGCCAGCAGTTTGGGTAGGGGCAAAGGCTACGAGCAGTACTTC.

CDR3 sequence: CASSAGTGSEAFF. In nucleotides, the CDR3 is TGTGCCAGCTCAGCTGGGACAGGGAGTGAAGCTTTCTTT. J is TRBJ1-1 and V is TRBV18; 9 nucleotides match TRBD1. CDR1 and CDR2 from the germline V gene are KGHSH and LQKENI. V shed 5 bases and J 7 bases; nucleotides not matched to a gene: 5. The CDR3 runs 13 residues.

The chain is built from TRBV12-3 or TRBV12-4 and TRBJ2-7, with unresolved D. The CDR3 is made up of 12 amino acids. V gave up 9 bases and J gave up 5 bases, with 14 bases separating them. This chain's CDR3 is CASVYPGNEQYF. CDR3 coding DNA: TGTGCCAGTGTTTATCCGGGTAACGAGCAGTACTTC.

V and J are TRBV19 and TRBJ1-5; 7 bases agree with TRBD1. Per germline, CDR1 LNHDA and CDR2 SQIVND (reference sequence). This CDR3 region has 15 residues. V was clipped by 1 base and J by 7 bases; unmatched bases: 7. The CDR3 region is CASSIAKGAIQPQHF. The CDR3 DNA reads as TGTGCCAGTAGTATAGCAAAGGGGGCGATCCAGCCCCAGCATTTT.

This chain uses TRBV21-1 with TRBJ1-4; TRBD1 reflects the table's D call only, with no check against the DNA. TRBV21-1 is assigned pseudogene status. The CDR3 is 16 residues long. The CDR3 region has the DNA TGTGCCAGCAGCAAGAGTGCAGGCGGGACAGAAGAAAAACTGTTTTTT. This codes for CASSKSAGGTEEKLFF.

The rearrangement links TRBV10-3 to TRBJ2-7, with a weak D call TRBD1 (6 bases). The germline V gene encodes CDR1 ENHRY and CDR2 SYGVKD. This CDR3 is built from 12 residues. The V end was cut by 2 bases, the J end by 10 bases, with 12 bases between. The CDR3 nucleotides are TGTGCCATCAGTGAGAGTGGACAGCATCAGTACTTC. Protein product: CAISESGQHQYF.

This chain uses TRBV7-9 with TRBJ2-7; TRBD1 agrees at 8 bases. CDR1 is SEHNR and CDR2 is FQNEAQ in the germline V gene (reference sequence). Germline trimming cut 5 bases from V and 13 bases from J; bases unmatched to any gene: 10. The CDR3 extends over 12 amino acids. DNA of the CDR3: TGTGCCAGCAGCCTGTGGACAGGGTCTAGATACTTC. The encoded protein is CASSLWTGSRYF.

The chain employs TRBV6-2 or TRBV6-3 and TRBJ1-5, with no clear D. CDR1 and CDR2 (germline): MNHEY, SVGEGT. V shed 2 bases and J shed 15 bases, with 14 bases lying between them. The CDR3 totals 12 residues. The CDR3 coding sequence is TGTGCCAGCAGTTACGGGAGATCAAGGTTGCATTTT. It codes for CASSYGRSRLHF.